Following are 32 T cell receptor beta chains from one sample sequenced in a study of shared clonotypes between healthy human individuals. Measured with immunoSEQ multiplex PCR; TCRdb has only the in-frame clones, and not every one. In the table there are approximately 1,000,000 clones, about 80% of which are singletons. The sequencing sample was made of memory CD4+ T cells from PBMCs. The subset: CD45RA-negative fraction. The receptor source for this set is a man younger than 35 in good health. Some clones in this sample may be carry-over from other donors' samples.

The gene calls are TRBV5-1 and TRBJ2-7; the D call may be TRBD1 or TRBD2 (6 bases each). The CDR3 runs to 18 residues. Between the trimmed V and J ends, which lost 1 base and 2 bases, there was a span of 22 bases. The germline V gene has CDR1 SGHRS and CDR2 YFSETQ. The CDR3 spells CASSLRGGRGTGAYEQYF. For the CDR3, the DNA is TGCGCCAGCAGCTTGAGAGGGGGGCGCGGGACTGGGGCCTACGAGCAGTACTTC.

The rearrangement joins TRBV7-3 to TRBJ2-2; D is tentatively TRBD1 or TRBD2 (6 bases each). Germline V gives CDR1 SGHTA, CDR2 FQGTGA. This CDR3 is 20 amino acids long. V lost 1 base and J lost 3, with 24 bases in between. The DNA of the CDR3 is TGTGCCAGCAGCTTAATTTTCTCGGGGGCCTACGGTGGGGACACCGGGGAGCTGTTTTTT. Translated: CASSLIFSGAYGGDTGELFF.

The sample holds one count of this clone. J is TRBJ2-1 and V is TRBV12-5, with D unresolved. The CDR3 is 12 residues long. V lost 0 bases and J 9 bases, leaving 6 bases between the germline ends. The germline gives CDR1 LGHNT, CDR2 FRNRAP. The CDR3 sequence: CASGLVPGEQFF. CDR3 DNA: TGTGCTAGTGGTTTGGTACCCGGTGAGCAGTTCTTC.

The chain joins TRBV10-3 to TRBJ1-5; 9 bases line up with TRBD1. Germline V gives CDR1 ENHRY, CDR2 SYGVKD. This CDR3 comprises 16 residues. With 3 bases clipped from V and 4 bases from J, the junction kept 7 bases outside the gene matches. The CDR3 loop reads CAISELDGTGNQPQHF. The CDR3 region has the DNA TGTGCCATCAGTGAATTAGACGGGACAGGGAATCAGCCCCAGCATTTT.

This clone was picked up a small number of times. The chain links TRBV5-4 to TRBJ1-1, with D possibly matching TRBD1 (6 bases). Germline CDR1 SGHNT, CDR2 YYREEE (reference sequence). Deletions cut 0 bases from V and 4 bases from J, with 10 bases between. The CDR3 is made up of 14 amino acids. As DNA, the CDR3 is TGTGCCAGCAGCTTGGGACAGGAGGGCACTGAAGCTTTCTTT. Amino acids: CASSLGQEGTEAFF.

This clone was detected only a few times. The J gene is TRBJ2-7, the V gene TRBV4-2; D is undetermined. V lost 4 bases and J lost 5, with 6 bases in between. The CDR3 loop spans 11 amino acids. The germline gives CDR1 LGHNA, CDR2 YNFKEQ. CDR3 coding DNA: TGTGCCAGCAGCCTAGACCACGAGCAGTACTTC. Its protein is CASSLDHEQYF.

The rearrangement links TRBV28 to TRBJ1-5; 10 nucleotides line up with TRBD1. The CDR3 totals 15 residues. The germline CDR1 and CDR2 sequences are MDHEN and SYDVKM. The ends lost 6 bases at V and 0 bases at J; junction bases unmatched: 2. The CDR3 protein is CASRTGGLSNQPQHF. CDR3 coding DNA: TGTGCCAGCAGGACAGGGGGCCTTAGCAATCAGCCCCAGCATTTT.

This clone was seen a handful of times. The V call is TRBV5-4, the J call TRBJ2-6; D is undetermined. The V and J ends lost 0 bases and 1 base respectively, with 2 bases between them. CDR1 is SGHNT and CDR2 is YYREEE in the germline V gene (reference sequence). The CDR3 sequence is 14 residues long. This chain's CDR3 is CASSLESGANVLTF. Here the CDR3 DNA reads TGTGCCAGCAGCTTGGAATCTGGGGCCAACGTCCTGACTTTC.

The rearrangement joins TRBV18 to TRBJ2-5; 8 nucleotides match TRBD1. This CDR3 is built from 15 residues. The V gene end was trimmed by 3 bases and the J gene end by 5 bases; junction bases not matched to a gene: 8. The V gene's germline CDR1 is KGHSH and CDR2 LQKENI. Here the CDR3 DNA reads TGTGCCAGCTCACCCCCGGACAGGGCAGGGGAGACCCAGTACTTC. It is translated as CASSPPDRAGETQYF.

The chain recombines TRBV7-9 with TRBJ2-7, with TRBD1 matching 8 bases. V shed 2 bases and J 3 bases; nucleotides not matched to a gene: 3. Germline values: CDR1 SEHNR, CDR2 FQNEAQ (reference sequence). The CDR3 is 14 residues long. CDR3 region: CASSLRQGSYEQYF. The CDR3 region has the DNA TGTGCCAGCAGCTTAAGACAGGGGAGCTACGAGCAGTACTTC.

The rearrangement uses TRBV5-1 and TRBJ2-1; TRBD1 is a possible D gene (6 bases). Deletions cut 0 bases from V and 6 bases from J, with 10 bases between. The germline V gene encodes CDR1 SGHRS and CDR2 YFSETQ. CDR3 length: 14 amino acids. The CDR3 DNA reads as TGCGCCAGCAGCTTGGAGGGGACAATCAATGAGCAGTTCTTC. Translation: CASSLEGTINEQFF.

The chain recombines TRBV6-5 with TRBJ2-1; D remains unclear. Trimming took off 6 bases at V and 4 bases at J, with 16 bases between the two ends. The CDR3 totals 15 residues. In germline, CDR1 is MNHEY, CDR2 SVGAGI. The CDR3 coding sequence is TGTGCCAGCAGAAACGGACGCCTTTTATACAATGAGCAGTTCTTC. It codes for CASRNGRLLYNEQFF.

DNA of the CDR3: TGTGCCTGGAGTGTATTTGGGAGTAGCACCGGGGAGCTGTTTTTT. It specifies CAWSVFGSSTGELFF. J is TRBJ2-2 and V is TRBV30, with a weak D call TRBD2 (5 bases). The CDR3 extends over 15 amino acids. V dropped 0 bases and J dropped 4 bases, with 12 bases sitting between them. CDR1 is GTSNPN and CDR2 is SVGIG in the germline V gene (reference sequence).

This clone was counted between two and nine times. The sample has other DNA sequences that encode this CDR3 too. The J gene is TRBJ1-2, the V gene TRBV2; no clear D. The V and J ends lost 5 bases and 2 bases respectively, with 6 bases between them. CDR3 length equals 12 residues. Germline V gives CDR1 SNHLY, CDR2 FYNNEI. The CDR3 sequence is CASSKGNYGYTF. DNA for the CDR3: TGTGCCAGCAGTAAAGGGAACTATGGCTACACCTTC.

This clone was picked up one time. The J gene is TRBJ2-3, the V gene TRBV7-3; D is possibly TRBD1 or TRBD2 (5 bases each). This CDR3 comprises 14 residues. Between the trimmed V and J ends, which lost 3 bases and 8 bases, there was a span of 15 bases. The V gene's germline CDR1 is SGHTA and CDR2 FQGTGA. Here the CDR3 DNA reads TGTGCCAGCAGCTTTACCGGGGCCGAGGGTACGCAGTATTTT. It yields the protein CASSFTGAEGTQYF.

The chain carries TRBV10-2 and TRBJ1-2, with D hard to call. The length of the CDR3 is 14 residues. Germline values: CDR1 WSHSY, CDR2 SAAADI. Trimming shortened V by 4 bases and J by 8 bases, and 17 bases separated the two germline ends. CDR3 nucleotides: TGCGCCAGCAGTGGCGGCGAAGGAGGTACAGGCTACACCTTC. Its translation: CASSGGEGGTGYTF.

The CDR3 DNA reads TGCGCCAGCAGCTTGCCTGCTAGCGGGAGGGCCGGCGAGCAGTACTTC. This gives the protein CASSLPASGRAGEQYF. This chain joins TRBV5-1 and TRBJ2-7; 12 bases line up with TRBD2. The V segment lost 1 base and the J segment 6 bases; nucleotides outside the gene matches: 8. The CDR3 totals 16 residues. Germline V lookup: CDR1 SGHRS, CDR2 YFSETQ.

This sequence joins TRBV28 and TRBJ1-5; 7 nucleotides align to TRBD1. Germline trimming cut 6 bases from V and 4 bases from J; bases unmatched to any gene: 6. CDR1 and CDR2 from the germline V gene are MDHEN and SYDVKM. The CDR3 length is 14 residues. Here the CDR3 DNA reads TGTGCCAGCAGCTCGGGACAGAATAATCAGCCCCAGCATTTT. Translated: CASSSGQNNQPQHF.

The V call is TRBV2, the J call TRBJ1-3; no clear D. CDR3 length: 14 amino acids. V was clipped by 7 bases and J by 2 bases, with 12 bases between them. Germline V gene data show CDR1 as SNHLY and CDR2 as FYNNEI. CDR3 sequence: CASTRDPPGNTIYF. DNA of the CDR3: TGTGCCAGCACTCGAGACCCACCTGGAAACACCATATATTTT.

This chain joins TRBV21-1 and TRBJ2-7; TRBD1 was called by the table and not checked on the DNA. TRBV21-1 is shown as a pseudogene. The CDR3 has 18 residues. The CDR3 protein is CASSPQLIGRGRAYEQYF. The DNA of the CDR3 is TGTGCCAGCAGCCCCCAATTAATAGGCAGGGGGCGAGCCTACGAGCAGTACTTC.

CDR3 loop: CAWSVPTTNEKLFF. DNA for the CDR3: TGTGCCTGGAGTGTACCAACAACTAATGAAAAACTGTTTTTT. This chain joins TRBV30 and TRBJ1-4; D is unresolved. This CDR3 is 14 amino acids long. V dropped 0 bases and J dropped 0 bases, with 5 bases sitting between them. Germline values: CDR1 GTSNPN, CDR2 SVGIG (reference sequence).

J is TRBJ1-1 and V is TRBV6-5; D remains ambiguous. Trimming took 10 bases from V and 3 from J, leaving 9 bases between them. Germline V CDR1 and CDR2: MNHEY, SVGAGI. CDR3 length: 11 residues. CDR3 DNA sequence: TGTGCCACCCGCGAGGACACTGAAGCTTTCTTT. It encodes CATREDTEAFF.

This chain joins TRBV2 and TRBJ2-7; 7 bases map to TRBD2. Germline V gene lookup returns CDR1 SNHLY and CDR2 FYNNEI. V shed 5 bases and J 0 bases; nucleotides not matched to a gene: 13. This CDR3 contains 17 residues. CDR3: CASSKPPGGYYSYEQYF. The CDR3 nucleotides are TGTGCCAGCAGTAAACCCCCGGGGGGATACTACTCCTACGAGCAGTACTTC.

The chain joins TRBV28 to TRBJ1-2; tentative D call: TRBD1 (5 bases). Trimming took off 5 bases at V and 7 bases at J, with 17 bases between the two ends. The CDR3 sequence is 14 residues long. The germline CDR1 and CDR2 sequences are MDHEN and SYDVKM. The CDR3 loop is CASSQGILSGGYTF. CDR3 DNA: TGTGCCAGCAGTCAGGGTATTCTTTCCGGTGGCTACACCTTC.

The chain is built from TRBV28 and TRBJ2-7, with 7 positions matching TRBD1. CDR1 and CDR2 (germline): MDHEN, SYDVKM. J lost 2 bases, V lost 8 bases, and 6 bases had no gene match. The CDR3 spans 13 residues. The CDR3 loop is CASRTGAPYEQYF. The DNA for the CDR3 is TGTGCCAGCCGAACAGGGGCCCCCTACGAGCAGTACTTC.

As regards this clone: In the same sample, other DNA sequences code for this CDR3. The chain joins TRBV2 to TRBJ1-1; D remains ambiguous. CDR3 size: 13 residues. Deletions cut 4 bases from V and 1 base from J, with 7 bases between. CDR1 SNHLY and CDR2 FYNNEI come from the germline V gene. CDR3 nucleotides: TGTGCCAGCAGTGCTGATTCGAACACTGAAGCTTTCTTT. Its protein is CASSADSNTEAFF.

The CDR3 reads CASSQEGLNYGYTF. DNA of the CDR3: TGCGCCAGCAGCCAAGAAGGGTTGAACTATGGCTACACCTTC. The chain is built from TRBV4-1 and TRBJ1-2; D remains ambiguous. CDR1 and CDR2 from the germline V gene are MGHRA and YSYEKL. The germline V and J ends were trimmed by 0 bases and 2 bases, with 7 bases remaining between them. The length of the CDR3 is 14 residues.

The CDR3 here is CASSAKQGKDHEKLFF. The CDR3 DNA is TGTGCCAGCAGTGCAAAACAGGGGAAGGACCATGAAAAACTGTTTTTT. This sequence joins TRBV25-1 and TRBJ1-4, with TRBD1 identical over 7 bases. V lost 4 bases to trimming and J lost 6 bases; unmatched junction nucleotides: 11. CDR1 is MGHDK and CDR2 is SYGVNS in the germline V gene. The CDR3 has 16 amino acids.

CDR3 sequence: CASSLNAGLNTGELFF. DNA for the CDR3: TGTGCCAGCAGCTTAAATGCGGGACTGAACACCGGGGAGCTGTTTTTT. The chain combines TRBV7-3 with TRBJ2-2; tentative D call: TRBD2 (6 bases). The CDR3 spans 16 residues. The V end was cut by 1 base, the J end by 1 base, with 10 bases between. Germline lookup yields CDR1 SGHTA and CDR2 FQGTGA.

The rearrangement links TRBV7-2 to TRBJ2-3; 10 bases align to TRBD2. Germline V gene data show CDR1 as SGHTA and CDR2 as FQGNSA. V was clipped by 1 base and J by 0 bases; unmatched bases: 7. The CDR3 spans 18 residues. CDR3 sequence reads: CASSLVSPLAGSTDTQYF. The CDR3 DNA follows: TGTGCCAGCAGCTTAGTTTCCCCACTAGCGGGAAGCACAGATACGCAGTATTTT.

The CDR3: CASAGANYGYTF. DNA of the CDR3: TGTGCCAGCGCGGGGGCTAACTATGGCTACACCTTC. The chain carries TRBV28 and TRBJ1-2; maybe TRBD1 (5 bases). This CDR3 is built from 12 residues. Trimming took off 8 bases at V and 0 bases at J, with 7 bases between the two ends. Looked up from germline, CDR1 is MDHEN and CDR2 is SYDVKM.

The chain employs TRBV7-8 and TRBJ2-5; D might be TRBD1 (5 bases). The CDR3 is 14 residues long. The V end was cut by 5 bases, the J end by 4 bases, with 14 bases between. Germline-derived CDR1 and CDR2 are SGHVS and FQNEAQ. CDR3: CASSILGQGETQYF. For the CDR3, the DNA is TGTGCCAGCAGCATCCTGGGGCAGGGAGAGACCCAGTACTTC.